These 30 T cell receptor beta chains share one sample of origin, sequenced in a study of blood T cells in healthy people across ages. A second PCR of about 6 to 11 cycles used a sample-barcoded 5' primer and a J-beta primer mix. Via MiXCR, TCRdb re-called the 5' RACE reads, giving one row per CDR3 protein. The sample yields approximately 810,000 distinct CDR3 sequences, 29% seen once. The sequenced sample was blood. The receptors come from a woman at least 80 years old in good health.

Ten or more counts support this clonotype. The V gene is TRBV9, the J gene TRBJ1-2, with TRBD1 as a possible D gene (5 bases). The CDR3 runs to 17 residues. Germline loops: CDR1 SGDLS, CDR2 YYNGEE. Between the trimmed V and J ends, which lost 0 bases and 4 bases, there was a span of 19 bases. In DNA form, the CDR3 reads TGTGCCAGCAGCGTAGCCGGACACTTACTGGGGCCCTATGGCTACACCTTC. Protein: CASSVAGHLLGPYGYTF.

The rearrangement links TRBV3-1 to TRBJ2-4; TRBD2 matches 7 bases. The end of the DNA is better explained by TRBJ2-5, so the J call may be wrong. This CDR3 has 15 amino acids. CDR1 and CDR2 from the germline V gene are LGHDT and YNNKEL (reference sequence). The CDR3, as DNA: TGTGCCAGCAGCCAAGGGTTTAGTACTAGCGTGACCCAGTACTTC. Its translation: CASSQGFSTSVTQYF.

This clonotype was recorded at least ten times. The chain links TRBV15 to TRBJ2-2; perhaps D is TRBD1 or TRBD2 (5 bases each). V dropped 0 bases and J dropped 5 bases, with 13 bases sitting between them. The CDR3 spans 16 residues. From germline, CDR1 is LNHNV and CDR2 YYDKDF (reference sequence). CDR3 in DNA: TGTGCCACCAGCAGAGATCGGGGCCGAGGGACCGGGGAGCTGTTTTTT. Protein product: CATSRDRGRGTGELFF.

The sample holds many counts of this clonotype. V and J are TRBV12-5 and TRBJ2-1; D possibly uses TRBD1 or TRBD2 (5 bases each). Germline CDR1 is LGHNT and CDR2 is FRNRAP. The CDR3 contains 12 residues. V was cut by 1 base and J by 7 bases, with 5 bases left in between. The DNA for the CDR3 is TGTGCTAGTGGTTTGGGGGGGAATGAGCAGTTCTTC. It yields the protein CASGLGGNEQFF.

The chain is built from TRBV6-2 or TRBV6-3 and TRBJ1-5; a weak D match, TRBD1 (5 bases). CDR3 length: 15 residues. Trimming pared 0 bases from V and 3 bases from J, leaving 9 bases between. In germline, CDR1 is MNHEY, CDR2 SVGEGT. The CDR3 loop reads CASSYSGVNNQPQHF. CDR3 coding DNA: TGTGCCAGCAGTTACTCAGGGGTTAACAATCAGCCCCAGCATTTT.

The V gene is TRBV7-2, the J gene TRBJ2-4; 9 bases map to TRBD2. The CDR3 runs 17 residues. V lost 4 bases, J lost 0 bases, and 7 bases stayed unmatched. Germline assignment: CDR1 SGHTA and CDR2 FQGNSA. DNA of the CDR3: TGTGCCAGCAGCTCCGCCGCACTAGCGGGAGCCAAAAACATTCAGTACTTC. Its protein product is CASSSAALAGAKNIQYF.

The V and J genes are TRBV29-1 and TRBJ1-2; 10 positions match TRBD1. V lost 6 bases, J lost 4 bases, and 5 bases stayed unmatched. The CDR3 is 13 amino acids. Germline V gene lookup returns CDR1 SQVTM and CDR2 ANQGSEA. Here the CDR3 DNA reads TGCAGCGTACCGGGACAGGGGCTCTATGGCTACACCTTC. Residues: CSVPGQGLYGYTF.

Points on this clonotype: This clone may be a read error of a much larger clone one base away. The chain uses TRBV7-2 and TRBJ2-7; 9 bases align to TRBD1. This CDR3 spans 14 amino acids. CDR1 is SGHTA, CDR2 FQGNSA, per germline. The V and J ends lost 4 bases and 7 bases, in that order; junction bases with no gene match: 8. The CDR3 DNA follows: TGTGCCAGCAGCTGGGACAGGGTCAACAATGAGCAGTACTTC. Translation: CASSWDRVNNEQYF.

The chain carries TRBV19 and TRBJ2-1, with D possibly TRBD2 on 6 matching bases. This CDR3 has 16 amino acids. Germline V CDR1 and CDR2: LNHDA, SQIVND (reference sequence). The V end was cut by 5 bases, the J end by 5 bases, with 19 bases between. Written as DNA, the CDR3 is TGTGCCAGTAGTGACCGGTGGAGGGGTGGTAACAATGAGCAGTTCTTC. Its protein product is CASSDRWRGGNNEQFF.

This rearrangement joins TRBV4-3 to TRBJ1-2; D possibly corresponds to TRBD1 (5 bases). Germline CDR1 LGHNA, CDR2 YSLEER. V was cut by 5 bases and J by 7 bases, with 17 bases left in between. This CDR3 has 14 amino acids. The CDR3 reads CASSISRVGGGYTF. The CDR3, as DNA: TGCGCCAGCAGCATCAGCAGGGTCGGCGGTGGCTACACCTTC.

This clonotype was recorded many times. The CDR3: CATSDPAQVGNTQYF. In nucleotides, the CDR3 is TGTGCCACCAGTGACCCGGCGCAGGTGGGAAATACGCAGTATTTT. The gene calls are TRBV24-1 and TRBJ2-3; no clear D gene. Trimming left V 4 bases short and J 7 bases short, with 17 bases between. The CDR3 runs 15 residues. Germline assignment: CDR1 KGHDR and CDR2 SFDVKD.

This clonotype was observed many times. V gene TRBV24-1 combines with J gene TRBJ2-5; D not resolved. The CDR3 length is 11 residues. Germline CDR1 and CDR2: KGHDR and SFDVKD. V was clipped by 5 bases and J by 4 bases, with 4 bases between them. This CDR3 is CATSAGETQYF. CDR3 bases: TGTGCCACCAGTGCCGGAGAGACCCAGTACTTC.

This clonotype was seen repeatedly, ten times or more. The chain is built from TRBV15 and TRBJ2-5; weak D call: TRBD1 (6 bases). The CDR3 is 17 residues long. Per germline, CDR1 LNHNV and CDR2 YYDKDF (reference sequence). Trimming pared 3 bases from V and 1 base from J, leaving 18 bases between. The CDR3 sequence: CATSSAGTITTQETQYF. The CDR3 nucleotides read TGTGCCACCAGCAGCGCCGGGACAATCACGACCCAAGAGACCCAGTACTTC.

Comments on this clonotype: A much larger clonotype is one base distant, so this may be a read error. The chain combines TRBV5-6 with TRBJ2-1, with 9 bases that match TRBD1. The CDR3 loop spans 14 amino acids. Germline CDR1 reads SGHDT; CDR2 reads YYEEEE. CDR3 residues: CTSSWGDRANEQFF. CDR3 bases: TGTACCAGCAGCTGGGGGGACAGGGCAAATGAGCAGTTCTTC.

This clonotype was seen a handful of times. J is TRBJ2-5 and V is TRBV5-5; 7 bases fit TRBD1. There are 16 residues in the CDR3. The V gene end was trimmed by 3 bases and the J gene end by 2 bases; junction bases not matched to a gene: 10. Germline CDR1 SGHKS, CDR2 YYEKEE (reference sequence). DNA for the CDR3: TGTGCCAGCAGCTGGCGGAGTGGGACAGCACAAGAGACCCAGTACTTC. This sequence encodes CASSWRSGTAQETQYF.

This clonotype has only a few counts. The CDR3 DNA sequence: TGTGCCAGCAGTCGACCATCGGGGGGCAACACCGGGGAGCTGTTTTTT. It codes for CASSRPSGGNTGELFF. The chain couples TRBV12-3 or TRBV12-4 to TRBJ2-2; TRBD2 might be the D (7 bases). The CDR3 consists of 16 residues. V shed 5 bases and J shed 2 bases, with 15 bases lying between them.

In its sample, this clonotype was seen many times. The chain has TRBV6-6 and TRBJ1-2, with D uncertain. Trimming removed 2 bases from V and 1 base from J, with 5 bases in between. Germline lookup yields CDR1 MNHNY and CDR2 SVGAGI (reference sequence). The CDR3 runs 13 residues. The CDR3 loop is CASSYESNYGYTF. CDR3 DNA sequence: TGTGCCAGCAGTTACGAGAGTAACTATGGCTACACCTTC.

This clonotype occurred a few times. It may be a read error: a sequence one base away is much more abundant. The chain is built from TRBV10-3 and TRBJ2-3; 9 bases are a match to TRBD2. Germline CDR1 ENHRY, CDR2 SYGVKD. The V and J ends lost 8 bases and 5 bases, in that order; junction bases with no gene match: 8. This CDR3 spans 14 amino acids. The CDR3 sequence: CAIGRAGGQDTQYF. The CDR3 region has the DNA TGTGCCATCGGCCGAGCGGGGGGACAAGATACGCAGTATTTT.

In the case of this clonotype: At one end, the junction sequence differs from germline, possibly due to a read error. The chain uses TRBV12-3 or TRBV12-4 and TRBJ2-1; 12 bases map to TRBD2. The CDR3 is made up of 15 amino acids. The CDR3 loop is CACSLTSGGGGEQFF. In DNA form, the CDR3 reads TGTGCCTGCAGTCTGACTAGCGGGGGTGGTGGTGAGCAGTTCTTC.

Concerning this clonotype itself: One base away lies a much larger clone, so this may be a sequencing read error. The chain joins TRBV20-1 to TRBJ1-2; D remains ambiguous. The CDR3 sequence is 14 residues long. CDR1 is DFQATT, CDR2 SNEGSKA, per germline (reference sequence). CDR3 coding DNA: TGCAGTGCTGGAGAGCACAGCCTTAACTATGGCTACACCTTC. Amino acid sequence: CSAGEHSLNYGYTF.

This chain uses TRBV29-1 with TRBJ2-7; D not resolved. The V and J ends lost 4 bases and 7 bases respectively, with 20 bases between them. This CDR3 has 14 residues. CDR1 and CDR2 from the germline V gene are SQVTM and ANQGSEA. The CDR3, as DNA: TGCAGCGTTGCCGAAGGTTCTACTTACAATGAGCAGTACTTC. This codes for CSVAEGSTYNEQYF.

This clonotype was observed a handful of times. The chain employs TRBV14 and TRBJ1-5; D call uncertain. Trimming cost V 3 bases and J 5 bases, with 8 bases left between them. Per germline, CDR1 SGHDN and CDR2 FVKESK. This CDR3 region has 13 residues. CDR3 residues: CASSQGPDQPQHF. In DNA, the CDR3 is TGTGCCAGCAGCCAGGGCCCGGATCAGCCCCAGCATTTT.

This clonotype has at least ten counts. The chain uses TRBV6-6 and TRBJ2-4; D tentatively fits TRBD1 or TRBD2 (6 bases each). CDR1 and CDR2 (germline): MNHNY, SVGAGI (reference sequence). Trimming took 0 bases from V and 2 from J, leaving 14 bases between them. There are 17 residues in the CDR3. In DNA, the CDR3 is TGTGCCAGCAGTTACTCGATGGGGGGCGCCTCCAAAAACATTCAGTACTTC. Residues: CASSYSMGGASKNIQYF.

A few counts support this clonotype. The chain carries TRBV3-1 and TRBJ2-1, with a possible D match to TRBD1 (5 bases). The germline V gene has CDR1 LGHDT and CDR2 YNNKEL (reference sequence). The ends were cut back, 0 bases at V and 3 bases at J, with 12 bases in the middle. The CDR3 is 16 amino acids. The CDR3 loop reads CASSQDLRTFYNEQFF. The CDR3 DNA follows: TGTGCCAGCAGCCAAGATCTTAGGACATTCTACAATGAGCAGTTCTTC.

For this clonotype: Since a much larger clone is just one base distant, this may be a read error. The CDR3 sequence: CAIGPGQGDYGYTF. In DNA form, the CDR3 reads TGTGCCATCGGACCGGGACAGGGAGACTATGGCTACACCTTC. This chain joins TRBV10-3 and TRBJ1-2; TRBD1 matches at 9 bases. Germline-derived CDR1 and CDR2 are ENHRY and SYGVKD. With 8 bases clipped from V and 3 bases from J, the junction kept 7 bases outside the gene matches. This CDR3 is 14 amino acids long.

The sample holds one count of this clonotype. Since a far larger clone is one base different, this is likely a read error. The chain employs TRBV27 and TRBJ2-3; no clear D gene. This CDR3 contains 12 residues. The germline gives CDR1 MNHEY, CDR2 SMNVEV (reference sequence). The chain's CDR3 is CVSSPTADTQYF. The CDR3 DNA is TGTGTCAGTTCCCCCACCGCAGATACGCAGTATTTT.

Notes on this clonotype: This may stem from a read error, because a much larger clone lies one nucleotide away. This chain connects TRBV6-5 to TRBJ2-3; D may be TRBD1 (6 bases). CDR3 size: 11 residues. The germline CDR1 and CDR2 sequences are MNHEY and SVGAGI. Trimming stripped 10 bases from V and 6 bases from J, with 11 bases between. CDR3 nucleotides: TGTGCCAACAGGGCCCTGGATACGCAGTATTTT. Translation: CANRALDTQYF.

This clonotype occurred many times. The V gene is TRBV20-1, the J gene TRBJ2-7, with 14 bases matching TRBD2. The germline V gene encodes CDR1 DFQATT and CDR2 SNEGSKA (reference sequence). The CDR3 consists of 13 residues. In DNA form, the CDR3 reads TGCGGGACGGGACTAGCGGGGGACTACGAGCAGTACTTC. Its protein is CGTGLAGDYEQYF.

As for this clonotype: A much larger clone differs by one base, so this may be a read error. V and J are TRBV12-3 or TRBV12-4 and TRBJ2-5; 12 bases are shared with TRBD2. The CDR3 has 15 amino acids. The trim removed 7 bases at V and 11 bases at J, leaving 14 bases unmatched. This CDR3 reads CASTLAGGRKNEQYF. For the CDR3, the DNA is TGTGCCAGCACCCTAGCGGGGGGGCGTAAAAATGAGCAGTACTTC.

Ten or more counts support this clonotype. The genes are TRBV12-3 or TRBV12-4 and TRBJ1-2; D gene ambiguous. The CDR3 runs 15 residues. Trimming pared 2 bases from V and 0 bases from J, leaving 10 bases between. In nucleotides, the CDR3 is TGTGCCAGCAGTTTAAAGGGCAGGACTAACTATGGCTACACCTTC. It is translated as CASSLKGRTNYGYTF.